This entry concerns a single T cell receptor beta chain. Antigen: not known. The data belong to a study of T cell responses to AZD1222 COVID-19 vaccine. The study, taken as a whole, reports: CD4 TCRs associated with vaccination spanned spike, dominating at 160-218 and 743-854. The repertoires were collected only after the peak T cell response. A reported finding is that nearly half of spike-specific TCRs target unmutated variant regions. The donor cohort was predominantly white British with a female majority, and clonal diversity may have been underestimated.

Assay used: immunoSEQ multiplex PCR; TCRdb lists only in-frame clones, some missing. The repertoire holds over 120,000 clones, more than 85% seen once, with over 4% in the top ten. The TCR sequence derives from an adult in good health. This sample comprised peripheral blood, obtained on day 0 of AZD1222 vaccination.

The CDR3 loop reads CAVQGAPVTEAFF. The CDR3 DNA sequence: TGTGCCGTCCAGGGGGCTCCGGTCACTGAAGCTTTCTTT. The rearrangement joins TRBV6-5 to TRBJ1-1; 8 bases map to TRBD1. This CDR3 has 13 amino acids. Trimming cost V 11 bases and J 4 bases; bases outside gene matches: 9. The V gene's germline CDR1 is MNHEY and CDR2 SVGAGI.